Only one count was recorded for the clone carrying this TCR beta chain. This record comes from a study of blood T cell repertoires in COVID-19. About the research overall: Acute and convalescent COVID-19 samples came from the United States, Italy and Spain. T cells, B-cell-depleted T cells, or PBMCs provided the cDNA or gDNA that served as material.

Under the authors' procedure: Reference gene primer amplification yielded estimated nucleated cell counts. Profiling relied on immunoSEQ multiplex PCR, and the TCRdb table lists in-frame clones only, not all of them. The V and J calls and clone size come from that table; D and trimming were worked out from the DNA. The repertoire includes approximately 300,000 clones, 88% of them detected once, and roughly 4% sits in the top ten. This receptor was identified in a woman aged 50 to 60 with active or convalescent COVID-19. Sequencing used peripheral blood.

CDR3 loop: CASRRYLGQQSSYEQYF. The DNA for the CDR3 is TGTGCCAGCAGGCGGTACTTGGGACAGCAGAGCTCCTACGAGCAGTACTTC. The V and J genes are TRBV27 and TRBJ2-7; 7 bases map to TRBD1. V lost 6 bases and J lost 0; bases outside the gene matches: 14. The germline V gene has CDR1 MNHEY and CDR2 SMNVEV (reference sequence). The CDR3 sequence is 17 residues long.